Each of the 5 T cell receptor beta chains below was sequenced from the same sample in a study of T cell clonality in common variable immunodeficiency. TCRdb keeps only in-frame clones here, not all; method: immunoSEQ multiplex PCR. There are over 30,000 clones in the sample, none observed a single time. Specimen: peripheral blood mononuclear cells. These receptors were obtained from a person between 18 and 70 years old in good health.

About this clone: The sequence runs out 3 residues before the end of the CDR3; the remainder is reconstructed from the germline J gene. V and J are TRBV5-1 and TRBJ1-2; TRBD1 is a possible D gene (5 bases). The CDR3 runs 15 residues. Per germline, CDR1 SGHRS and CDR2 YFSETQ. CDR3 sequence reads: CASSSLAGVQETYTF. Partial CDR3 DNA: TGCGCCAGCAGTAGTCTAGCGGGGGTCCAAGAGACC.

This clone showed up many times. The observed sequence ends 3 residues before the CDR3 terminus, with the missing tail filled in from the germline J gene. V and J are TRBV2 and TRBJ2-4, with D maybe TRBD2 (6 bases). V shed 3 bases and J shed 6 bases, with 12 bases lying between them. CDR3 length equals 14 residues. Germline CDR1 and CDR2: SNHLY and FYNNEI. The part of the CDR3 DNA that was read is TGTGCCAGCAGTGAGGGCGGGGCTGGAAACATT. Its protein is CASSEGGAGNI. The whole CDR3 protein is CASSEGGAGNIQYF.

This clone was seen at least ten times. Read coverage stops 3 residues before the CDR3 terminus; the germline J gene supplies the remainder. The chain joins TRBV6-1 to TRBJ2-1; TRBD2 matches at 9 bases. The CDR3 runs 15 residues. The V gene end was trimmed by 3 bases and the J gene end by 0 bases; junction bases not matched to a gene: 0. Per the germline V gene, CDR1 is MNHNS and CDR2 is SASEGT. This CDR3 reads CASSETSGSYNEQFF. The sequenced part of the CDR3 DNA is TGTGCCAGCAGTGAGACTAGCGGCTCCTACAATGAG.

This clone is termed medium-sized. The read ends 3 residues early relative to the CDR3; the germline J gene fills the gap. The V call is TRBV30, the J call TRBJ2-6, with 9 bases lining up with TRBD2. With 2 bases clipped from V and 0 bases from J, the junction kept 17 bases outside the gene matches. The CDR3 length is 21 residues. Germline CDR1 is GTSNPN and CDR2 is SVGIG (reference sequence). Partial CDR3 DNA: TGTGCCTGGAGTCCCAAACCCACTAGCGGGCCTTACAGCTCTGGGGCCAACGTC. Translation gives CAWSPKPTSGPYSSGANV. The entire CDR3 is CAWSPKPTSGPYSSGANVLTF. Variable domain in full (rest from reference TRBV30 and TRBJ2-6): SQTIHQWPATLVQPVGSPLSLECTVEGTSNPNLYWYRQAAGRGLQLLFYSVGIGQISSEVPQNLSASRPQDRQFILSSKKLLLSDSGFYLCAWSPKPTSGPYSSGANVLTFGAGSRLTVL.

This clone was observed many times. The read terminates 3 residues ahead of where the CDR3 ends, so the germline J gene completes it. The rearrangement uses TRBV3-1 (or the pseudogene TRBV3-2) and TRBJ2-7; the D call may be TRBD1 or TRBD2 (7 bases each). V lost 0 bases and J lost 0, with 21 bases in between. Germline loops: CDR1 LGHDT, CDR2 YNNKEL (reference sequence). This CDR3 is built from 19 residues. Partial CDR3 DNA: TGTGCCAGCAGCCAAGAAGGGAGGGCAGGGGGGTTTTACTCCTACGAG. Its protein product is CASSQEGRAGGFYSYE. The entire CDR3 sequence reads CASSQEGRAGGFYSYEQYF.